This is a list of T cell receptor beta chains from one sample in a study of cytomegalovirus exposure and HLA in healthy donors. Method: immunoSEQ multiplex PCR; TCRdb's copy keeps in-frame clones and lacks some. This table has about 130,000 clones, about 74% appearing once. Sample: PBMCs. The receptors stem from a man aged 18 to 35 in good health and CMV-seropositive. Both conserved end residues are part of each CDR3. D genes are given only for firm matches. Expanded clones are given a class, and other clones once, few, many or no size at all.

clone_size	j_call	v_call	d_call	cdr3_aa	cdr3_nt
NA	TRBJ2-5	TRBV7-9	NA	CASSPRTAKDQETQYF	TGTGCCAGCAGCCCCCGGACAGCGAAAGATCAAGAGACCCAGTACTTC
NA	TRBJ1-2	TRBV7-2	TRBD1	CASSRTGGVYGYTF	TGTGCCAGCAGCCGGACAGGGGGCGTCTATGGCTACACCTTC
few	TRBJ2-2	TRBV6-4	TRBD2	CASSAGGATGELFF	TGTGCCAGCAGTGCCGGGGGGGCCACCGGGGAGCTGTTTTTT
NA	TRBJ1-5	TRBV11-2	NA	CASSATRGAGQPQHF	TGTGCCAGCAGCGCCACCCGGGGGGCTGGTCAGCCCCAGCATTTT
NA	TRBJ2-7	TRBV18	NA	CASSPPPTTAAIYEQYF	TGTGCCAGCTCACCACCCCCCACGACGGCGGCCATATACGAGCAGTACTTC
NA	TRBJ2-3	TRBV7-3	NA	CASSPSGYITDTQYF	TGTGCCAGCAGCCCTTCGGGGTACATCACAGATACGCAGTATTTT
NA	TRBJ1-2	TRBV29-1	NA	CSGEGPQGTNYGYTF	TGCAGCGGGGAGGGTCCCCAGGGGACTAACTATGGCTACACCTTC
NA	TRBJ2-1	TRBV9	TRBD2	CASSPSGRAPEQFF	TGTGCCAGCAGCCCTAGCGGGAGGGCCCCTGAGCAGTTCTTC
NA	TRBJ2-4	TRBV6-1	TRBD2	CASSEGGAKNIQYF	TGTGCCAGCAGTGAGGGGGGGGCCAAAAACATTCAGTACTTC
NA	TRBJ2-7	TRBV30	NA	CAWSVPAGAYEQYF	TGTGCCTGGAGTGTACCAGCCGGAGCCTACGAGCAGTACTTC
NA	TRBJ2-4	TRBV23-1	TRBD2	CASSQSKQRSGRTAIQYF	TGCGCCAGCAGTCAATCGAAGCAAAGGAGCGGGAGGACCGCCATTCAGTACTTC
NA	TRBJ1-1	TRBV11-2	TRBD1	CASSLTGRTEAFF	TGTGCCAGCAGCCTGACAGGGCGCACTGAAGCTTTCTTT
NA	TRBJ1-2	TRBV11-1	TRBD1	CASSLVAGGADGYTF	TGTGCCAGCAGCTTAGTGGCAGGGGGCGCGGATGGCTACACCTTC
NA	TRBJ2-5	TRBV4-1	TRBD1	CASSQDGGTGDLEQYF	TGCGCCAGCAGCCAAGATGGGGGGACAGGGGACTTGGAGCAGTACTTC
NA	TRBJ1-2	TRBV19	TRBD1	CASSTDRGYGYTF	TGTGCCAGTAGTACTGACAGGGGCTATGGCTACACCTTC
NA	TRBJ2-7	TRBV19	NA	CASSVHDSPSEQYF	TGTGCCAGTAGTGTCCACGACAGTCCCTCCGAGCAGTACTTC